This T cell receptor (beta chain) derives from a study of human T cells and chemical hapten exposure. Study in general: After 6 days, upper back 0.01% DPC patch tests were scored.

The library tagged individual cDNA molecules with unique molecular identifiers. TCRdb recomputed calls from the RACE reads with MiXCR, one row per CDR3 protein. The repertoire holds around 120,000 distinct CDR3 sequences, with 13% as singletons. Described time point: pre-sensitization, week 0. The sample's treatment: therapeutic diphenylcyclopropenone sensitization with weekly scalp DPC. CDR3 size: 12 residues. Trimming removed 0 bases from V and 6 bases from J, with 6 bases in between. Germline CDR1 and CDR2: SGHKS and YYEKEE (reference sequence). This clonotype has just a few counts. The sequence came from a woman aged 18-29 years with alopecia areata. Some clones in this sample may be carry-over from other donors' samples. V usage is TRBV5-5 and J usage is TRBJ2-5, with D unresolved. This specimen was whole blood, taken in connection with sensitization to the hapten diphenylcyclopropenone (DPC). The CDR3 coding sequence is TGTGCCAGCAGCTTGGAATTCCAGACCCAGTACTTC. It translates to CASSLEFQTQYF.